This TCR beta chain is from a study of human versus mouse CDR3 diversity and MHC coevolution. Across the study: Valid reads per sample ranged from roughly 5.5 x 10^6 to 1.8 x 10^7.

Turning to this clone: Antigen specificity is unknown.

Whole-study results and caveats: Mice had fewer CDR3 deletions and insertions than humans on average.

There are 13 residues in the CDR3. V was clipped by 6 bases and J by 7 bases; unmatched bases: 7. Germline V lookup: CDR1 MDHEN, CDR2 SYDVKM. Method: immunoSEQ multiplex PCR; TCRdb's copy keeps in-frame clones and lacks some. Among 60,000 to 95,000 clones, 85% to 95% were seen once, and the ten largest hold 0.15%. The sequence was obtained from a person aged 30-70 years in good health. Input material: naive CD4+ T cells from blood. As for subset: CD45RO-negative CD62L-positive naive CD4 T cells. The chain couples TRBV28 to TRBJ1-1, with 8 bases matching TRBD1. CDR3 in amino acids: CASRSGQGGEAFF. In DNA form, the CDR3 reads TGTGCCAGCAGATCAGGACAGGGAGGTGAAGCTTTCTTT.